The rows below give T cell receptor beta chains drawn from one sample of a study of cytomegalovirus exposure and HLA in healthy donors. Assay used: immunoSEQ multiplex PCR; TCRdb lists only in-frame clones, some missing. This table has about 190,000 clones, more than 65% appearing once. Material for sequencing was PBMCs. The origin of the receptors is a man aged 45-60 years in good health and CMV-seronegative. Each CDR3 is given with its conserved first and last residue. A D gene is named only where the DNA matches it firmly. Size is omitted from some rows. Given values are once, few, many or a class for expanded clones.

CDR3nt: TGTGCCTGGCAACAGGGCTGGAATTCACCCCTCCACTTT; CDR3aa: CAWQQGWNSPLHF; abundance: .; j_gene: TRBJ1-6; v_gene: TRBV30; d_gene: .
CDR3nt: TGTTCCATCGCGCTCCGGGACAGGGCGGTGGGTGAGCAGTTCTTC; CDR3aa: CSIALRDRAVGEQFF; abundance: few; j_gene: TRBJ2-1; v_gene: TRBV7-9; d_gene: TRBD1
CDR3nt: TGTGCCAGTCGACGCCGGGACACGCTCTATGGCTACACCTTC; CDR3aa: CASRRRDTLYGYTF; abundance: .; j_gene: TRBJ1-2; v_gene: TRBV19; d_gene: .
CDR3nt: TGTGCCAGCAATGACACCCCAGCCGGTATTGGGGAGCAGTACTTC; CDR3aa: CASNDTPAGIGEQYF; abundance: .; j_gene: TRBJ2-5; v_gene: TRBV2; d_gene: .
CDR3nt: TGTGCCAGCAGCGCGAGGAATGGCTACACCTTC; CDR3aa: CASSARNGYTF; abundance: .; j_gene: TRBJ1-2; v_gene: TRBV9; d_gene: .
CDR3nt: TGTGCCAGCTCCCCATCTGCTGAAGCTTTCTTT; CDR3aa: CASSPSAEAFF; abundance: .; j_gene: TRBJ1-1; v_gene: TRBV18; d_gene: .
CDR3nt: TGTGCCAGCAGCCCCAGGGCGAGTCTTGACTATGGCTACACCTTC; CDR3aa: CASSPRASLDYGYTF; abundance: .; j_gene: TRBJ1-2; v_gene: TRBV7-2; d_gene: .
CDR3nt: TGTGCCAGCAGCGTGTCTAGCGGGGGTGGTGAGCAGTTCTTC; CDR3aa: CASSVSSGGGEQFF; abundance: once; j_gene: TRBJ2-1; v_gene: TRBV9; d_gene: TRBD2
CDR3nt: TGTGCCTGGAGTTACAGGGGATACCCTTATAATTCACCCCTCCACTTT; CDR3aa: CAWSYRGYPYNSPLHF; abundance: .; j_gene: TRBJ1-6; v_gene: TRBV30; d_gene: TRBD1
CDR3nt: TGTGCCAGCAGACCTCCTCTGACTAGTCGTCACATTCAGTACTTC; CDR3aa: CASRPPLTSRHIQYF; abundance: few; j_gene: TRBJ2-4; v_gene: TRBV2; d_gene: .
CDR3nt: TGTGCCAGCAGCTTGGGGGTTCCGGGCCAGCGGAGCAATGAGCAGTTCTTC; CDR3aa: CASSLGVPGQRSNEQFF; abundance: .; j_gene: TRBJ2-1; v_gene: TRBV5-4; d_gene: .
CDR3nt: TGTGCCAGCAGTACGACAGGGGATGGAAACACCATATATTTT; CDR3aa: CASSTTGDGNTIYF; abundance: .; j_gene: TRBJ1-3; v_gene: TRBV6-6; d_gene: TRBD1
CDR3nt: TGTGCCAGCAGCGCTTACAGGGAGGGTTCTCCTGGCTACACCTTC; CDR3aa: CASSAYREGSPGYTF; abundance: .; j_gene: TRBJ1-2; v_gene: TRBV7-3; d_gene: .
CDR3nt: TGCGCCAGCAGCTCCGCTCGACAGGGGGTCAACGAGCAGTACTTC; CDR3aa: CASSSARQGVNEQYF; abundance: .; j_gene: TRBJ2-7; v_gene: TRBV5-1; d_gene: TRBD1
CDR3nt: TGCGCCAGCTGGGACAACCTCTACGAGCAGTACTTC; CDR3aa: CASWDNLYEQYF; abundance: few; j_gene: TRBJ2-7; v_gene: TRBV5-1; d_gene: .
CDR3nt: TGTGCCAGCAGCTTAGAGGGGAGGAGCAATCAGCCCCAGCATTTT; CDR3aa: CASSLEGRSNQPQHF; abundance: few; j_gene: TRBJ1-5; v_gene: TRBV7-2; d_gene: .
CDR3nt: TGTGCCAGCAGTTCAGACATCGGTGGGAACACCATATATTTT; CDR3aa: CASSSDIGGNTIYF; abundance: few; j_gene: TRBJ1-3; v_gene: TRBV6-5; d_gene: .
CDR3nt: TGTGCCAGCACCTATCTAGGGGGTTTACAAGAGACCCAGTACTTC; CDR3aa: CASTYLGGLQETQYF; abundance: .; j_gene: TRBJ2-5; v_gene: TRBV7-2; d_gene: .
CDR3nt: TGTGCCGCGGGAACCTCGAACACTGAAGCTTTCTTT; CDR3aa: CAAGTSNTEAFF; abundance: .; j_gene: TRBJ1-1; v_gene: TRBV11-2; d_gene: .
CDR3nt: TGCAGCGTTGACGTAGCGGGGGGTTTCACAGATACGCAGTATTTT; CDR3aa: CSVDVAGGFTDTQYF; abundance: .; j_gene: TRBJ2-3; v_gene: TRBV29-1; d_gene: TRBD2
CDR3nt: TGTGCCAGCAGTTTACTGGGACAGGGTCCCTACGAGCAGTACTTC; CDR3aa: CASSLLGQGPYEQYF; abundance: few; j_gene: TRBJ2-7; v_gene: TRBV27; d_gene: TRBD1
CDR3nt: TGTGCCAGCAGTTTTGGGTATCAGGGGGCGAAGAATGAGCAGTTCTTC; CDR3aa: CASSFGYQGAKNEQFF; abundance: .; j_gene: TRBJ2-1; v_gene: TRBV27; d_gene: TRBD1
CDR3nt: TGTGCCAGTAGTATCGCAGGGACAGGGTTTTTC; CDR3aa: CASSIAGTGFF; abundance: .; j_gene: TRBJ1-2; v_gene: TRBV19; d_gene: TRBD1
CDR3nt: TGTGCCAGCAGCTACGCTAGTTTTGGCTACACCTTC; CDR3aa: CASSYASFGYTF; abundance: .; j_gene: TRBJ1-2; v_gene: TRBV7-2; d_gene: .
CDR3nt: TGTGCCAGCAGCTTGGTTCCCAGTGATGAGCAGTTCTTC; CDR3aa: CASSLVPSDEQFF; abundance: .; j_gene: TRBJ2-1; v_gene: TRBV7-6; d_gene: .
CDR3nt: TGTGCCAGCAGTTTTGTTTTAGATAGCAATCAGCCCCAGCATTTT; CDR3aa: CASSFVLDSNQPQHF; abundance: .; j_gene: TRBJ1-5; v_gene: TRBV28; d_gene: .
CDR3nt: TGTGCCAGCAGTGGTGTGGTTGGGGGGGCCCTAGAAGAGACCCAGTACTTC; CDR3aa: CASSGVVGGALEETQYF; abundance: few; j_gene: TRBJ2-5; v_gene: TRBV2; d_gene: .
CDR3nt: TGCGCCAGCAGCTTCACAGGGGACACCGGGGAGCTGTTTTTT; CDR3aa: CASSFTGDTGELFF; abundance: once; j_gene: TRBJ2-2; v_gene: TRBV5-1; d_gene: TRBD1
CDR3nt: TGTGCCAGCAGCCTAGAGGAGGCCTCTGGAAACACCATATATTTT; CDR3aa: CASSLEEASGNTIYF; abundance: .; j_gene: TRBJ1-3; v_gene: TRBV6-5; d_gene: .
CDR3nt: TGTGCCAGCAGCGTAGCCCATAGCGGGAGGGAGACCCAGTACTTC; CDR3aa: CASSVAHSGRETQYF; abundance: .; j_gene: TRBJ2-5; v_gene: TRBV9; d_gene: TRBD2
CDR3nt: TGTGCCAGCAGCCTACAGGGAGAGGGGCTGTACGAGCAGTACTTC; CDR3aa: CASSLQGEGLYEQYF; abundance: once; j_gene: TRBJ2-7; v_gene: TRBV11-3; d_gene: .
CDR3nt: TGTGCCAGCAGCCCCCGGGGATTACAAGAGACCCAGTACTTC; CDR3aa: CASSPRGLQETQYF; abundance: .; j_gene: TRBJ2-5; v_gene: TRBV7-9; d_gene: .
CDR3nt: TGTGCCAGCAGCTTCGACAGAGAGAACACTGAAGCTTTCTTT; CDR3aa: CASSFDRENTEAFF; abundance: .; j_gene: TRBJ1-1; v_gene: TRBV7-8; d_gene: .
CDR3nt: TGTGCCAGCAGCAAACTGGAGGCAGTCTCCAAAAACATTCAGTACTTC; CDR3aa: CASSKLEAVSKNIQYF; abundance: .; j_gene: TRBJ2-4; v_gene: TRBV21-1; d_gene: .
CDR3nt: TGTGCCAGCAGCTTAGGATTGGGGAGCCTACGGGGCTACACCTTC; CDR3aa: CASSLGLGSLRGYTF; abundance: .; j_gene: TRBJ1-2; v_gene: TRBV7-9; d_gene: .
CDR3nt: TGTGCCAGCAGCTTAGCGAGATTCCCAGATACGCAGTATTTT; CDR3aa: CASSLARFPDTQYF; abundance: .; j_gene: TRBJ2-3; v_gene: TRBV11-3; d_gene: .
CDR3nt: TGCGCCAGCAGCCAGGCAGGGTCGGCTACCTACGAGCAGTACTTC; CDR3aa: CASSQAGSATYEQYF; abundance: .; j_gene: TRBJ2-7; v_gene: TRBV4-3; d_gene: .
CDR3nt: TGTGCCAGCAGTCTGTTCGGGGAGCGCTCCTACGAGCAGTACTTC; CDR3aa: CASSLFGERSYEQYF; abundance: .; j_gene: TRBJ2-7; v_gene: TRBV6-5; d_gene: .
CDR3nt: TGCGCCAGCAGCTTTACCTCGGGGGGGCCTGGTGAAAAACTGTTTTTT; CDR3aa: CASSFTSGGPGEKLFF; abundance: few; j_gene: TRBJ1-4; v_gene: TRBV5-1; d_gene: .
CDR3nt: TGTGCCACCTCCTTCGGACAGAAGTACGAGCAGTACTTC; CDR3aa: CATSFGQKYEQYF; abundance: .; j_gene: TRBJ2-7; v_gene: TRBV19; d_gene: .
CDR3nt: TGTGCCAGCAGTCTCGACGGGACATACAAAAACATTCAGTACTTC; CDR3aa: CASSLDGTYKNIQYF; abundance: .; j_gene: TRBJ2-4; v_gene: TRBV7-2; d_gene: .